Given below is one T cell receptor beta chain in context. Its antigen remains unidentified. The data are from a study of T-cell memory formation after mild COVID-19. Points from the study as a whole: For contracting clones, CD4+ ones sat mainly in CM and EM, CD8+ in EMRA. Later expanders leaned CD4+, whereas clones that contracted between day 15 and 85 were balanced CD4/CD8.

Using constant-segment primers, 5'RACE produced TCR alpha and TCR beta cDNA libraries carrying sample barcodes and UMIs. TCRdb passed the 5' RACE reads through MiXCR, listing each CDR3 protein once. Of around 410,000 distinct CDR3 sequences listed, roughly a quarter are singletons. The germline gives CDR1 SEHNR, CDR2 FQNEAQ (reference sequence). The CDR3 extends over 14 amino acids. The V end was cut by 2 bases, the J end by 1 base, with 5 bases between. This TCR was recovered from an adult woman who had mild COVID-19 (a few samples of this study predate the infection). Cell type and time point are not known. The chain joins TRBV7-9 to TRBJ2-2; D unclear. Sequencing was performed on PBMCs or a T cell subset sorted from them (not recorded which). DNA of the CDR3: TGTGCCAGCAGCTTAACTTGGAACACCGGGGAGCTGTTTTTT. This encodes CASSLTWNTGELFF.